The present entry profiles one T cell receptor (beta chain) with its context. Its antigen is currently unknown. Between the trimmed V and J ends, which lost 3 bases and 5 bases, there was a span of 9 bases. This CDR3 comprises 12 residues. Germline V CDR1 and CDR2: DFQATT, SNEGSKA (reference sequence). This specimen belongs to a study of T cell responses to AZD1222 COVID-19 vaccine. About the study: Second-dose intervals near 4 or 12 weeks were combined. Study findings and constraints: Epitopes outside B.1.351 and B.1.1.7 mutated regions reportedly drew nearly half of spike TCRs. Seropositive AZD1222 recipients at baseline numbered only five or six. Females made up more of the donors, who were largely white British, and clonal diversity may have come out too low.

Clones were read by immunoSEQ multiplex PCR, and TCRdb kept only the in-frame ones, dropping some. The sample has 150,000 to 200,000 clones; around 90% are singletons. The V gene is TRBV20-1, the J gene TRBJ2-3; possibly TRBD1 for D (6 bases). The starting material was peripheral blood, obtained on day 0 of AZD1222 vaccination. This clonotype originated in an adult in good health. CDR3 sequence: CSASGQKDTQYF. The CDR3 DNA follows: TGCAGTGCTAGTGGACAGAAAGATACGCAGTATTTT.